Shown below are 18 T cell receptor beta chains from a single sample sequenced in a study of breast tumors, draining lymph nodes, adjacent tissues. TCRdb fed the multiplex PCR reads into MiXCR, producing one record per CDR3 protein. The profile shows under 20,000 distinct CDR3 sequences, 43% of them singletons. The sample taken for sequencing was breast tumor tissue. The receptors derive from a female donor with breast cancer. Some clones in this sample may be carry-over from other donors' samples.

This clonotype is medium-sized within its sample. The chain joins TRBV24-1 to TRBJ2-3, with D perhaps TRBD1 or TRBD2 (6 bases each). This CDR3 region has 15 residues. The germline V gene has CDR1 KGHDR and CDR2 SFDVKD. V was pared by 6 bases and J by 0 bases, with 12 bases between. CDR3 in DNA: TGTGCCACCAGTCCAGGGGACTTTAGCACAGATACGCAGTATTTT. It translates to CATSPGDFSTDTQYF.

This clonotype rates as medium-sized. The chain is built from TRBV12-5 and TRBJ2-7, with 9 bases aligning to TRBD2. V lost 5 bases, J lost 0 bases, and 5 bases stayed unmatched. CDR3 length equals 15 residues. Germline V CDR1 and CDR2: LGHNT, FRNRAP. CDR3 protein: CASGGGSGSSYEQYF. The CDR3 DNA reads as TGTGCTAGTGGTGGGGGTAGCGGGAGCTCCTACGAGCAGTACTTC.

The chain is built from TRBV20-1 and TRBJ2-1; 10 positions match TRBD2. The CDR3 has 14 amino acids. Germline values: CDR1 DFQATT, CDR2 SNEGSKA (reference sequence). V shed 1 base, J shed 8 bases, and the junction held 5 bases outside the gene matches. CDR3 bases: TGCAGTGCTAGAGGGGCTAGCGGGAGCGATGAGCAGTTCTTC. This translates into CSARGASGSDEQFF.

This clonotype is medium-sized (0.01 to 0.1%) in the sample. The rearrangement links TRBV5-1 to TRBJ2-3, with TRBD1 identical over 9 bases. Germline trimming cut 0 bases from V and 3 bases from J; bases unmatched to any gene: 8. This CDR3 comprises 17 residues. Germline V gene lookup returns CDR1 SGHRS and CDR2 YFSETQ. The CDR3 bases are TGCGCCAGCAGCTTGGCCCCCGGGACAGGGTGGACAGATACGCAGTATTTT. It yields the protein CASSLAPGTGWTDTQYF. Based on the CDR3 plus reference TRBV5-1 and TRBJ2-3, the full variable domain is KAGVTQTPRYLIKTRGQQVTLSCSPISGHRSVSWYQQTPGQGLQFLFEYFSETQRNKGNFPGRFSGRQFSNSRSEMNVSTLELGDSALYLCASSLAPGTGWTDTQYFGPGTRLTVL.

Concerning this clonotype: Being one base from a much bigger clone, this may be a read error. The CDR3 protein is CASSPRSTGGVGGRAWFF. The DNA for the CDR3 is TGTGCCAGCAGCCCTAGAAGCACAGGGGGCGTTGGCGGGAGGGCCTGGTTCTTC. The chain recombines TRBV7-2 with TRBJ2-1, with D perhaps assigned TRBD1 or TRBD2 (9 bases each). The V gene's germline CDR1 is SGHTA and CDR2 FQGNSA. This CDR3 contains 18 residues. V was trimmed by 5 bases and J by 15 bases, leaving 35 bases between them.

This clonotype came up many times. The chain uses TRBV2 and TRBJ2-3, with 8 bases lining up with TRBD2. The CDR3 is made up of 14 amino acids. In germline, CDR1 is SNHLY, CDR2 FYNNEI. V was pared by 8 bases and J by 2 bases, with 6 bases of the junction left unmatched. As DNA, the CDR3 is TGTGCCAGCCGGGAGGGCCGAAACACAGATACGCAGTATTTT. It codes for CASREGRNTDTQYF.

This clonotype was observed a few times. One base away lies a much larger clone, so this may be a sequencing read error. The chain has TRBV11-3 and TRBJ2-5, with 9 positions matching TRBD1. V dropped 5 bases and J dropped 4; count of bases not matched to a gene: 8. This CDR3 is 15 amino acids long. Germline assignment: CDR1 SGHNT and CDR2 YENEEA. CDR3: CASSPGTGPAETQYF. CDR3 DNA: TGTGCCAGCAGCCCCGGGACAGGGCCGGCAGAGACCCAGTACTTC. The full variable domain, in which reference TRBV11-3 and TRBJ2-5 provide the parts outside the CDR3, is EAGVVQSPRYKIIEKKQPVAFWCNPISGHNTLYWYLQNLGQGPELLIRYENEEAVDDSQLPKDRFSAERLKGVDSTLKIQPAELGDSAVYLCASSPGTGPAETQYFGPGTRLLVL.

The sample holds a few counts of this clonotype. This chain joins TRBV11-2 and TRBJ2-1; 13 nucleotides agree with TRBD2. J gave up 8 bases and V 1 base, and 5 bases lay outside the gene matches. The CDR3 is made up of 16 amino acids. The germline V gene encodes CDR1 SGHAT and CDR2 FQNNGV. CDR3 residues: CASSLGTSGSLDEQFF. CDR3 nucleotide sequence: TGTGCCAGCAGCTTAGGGACTAGCGGGAGTTTGGATGAGCAGTTCTTC.

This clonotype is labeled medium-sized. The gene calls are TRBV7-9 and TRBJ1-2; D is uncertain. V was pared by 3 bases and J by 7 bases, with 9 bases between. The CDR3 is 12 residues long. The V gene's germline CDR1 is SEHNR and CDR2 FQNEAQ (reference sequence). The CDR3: CASSFKGTGYTF. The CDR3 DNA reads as TGTGCCAGCAGCTTTAAAGGTACTGGCTACACCTTC.

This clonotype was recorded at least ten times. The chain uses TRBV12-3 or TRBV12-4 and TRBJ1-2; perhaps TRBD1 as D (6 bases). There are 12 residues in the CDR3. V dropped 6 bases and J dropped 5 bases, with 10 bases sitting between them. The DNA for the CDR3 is TGTGCCAGCAGCCGGACAGCGTATGGCTACACCTTC. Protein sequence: CASSRTAYGYTF.

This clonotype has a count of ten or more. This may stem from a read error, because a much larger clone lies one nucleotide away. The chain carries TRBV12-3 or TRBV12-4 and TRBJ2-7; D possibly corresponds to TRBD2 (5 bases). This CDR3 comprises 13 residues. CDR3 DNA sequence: TGTGCCGGCAGTTTGGTTAACCGGGGCGAGCAGTACTTC. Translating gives CAGSLVNRGEQYF.

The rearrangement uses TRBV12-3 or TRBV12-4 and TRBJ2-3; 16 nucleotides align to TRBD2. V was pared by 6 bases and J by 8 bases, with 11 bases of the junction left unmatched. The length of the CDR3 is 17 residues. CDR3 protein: CASSVGLAGGPRGTQYF. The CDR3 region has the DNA TGTGCCAGCAGCGTGGGACTAGCGGGAGGGCCACGTGGTACGCAGTATTTT.

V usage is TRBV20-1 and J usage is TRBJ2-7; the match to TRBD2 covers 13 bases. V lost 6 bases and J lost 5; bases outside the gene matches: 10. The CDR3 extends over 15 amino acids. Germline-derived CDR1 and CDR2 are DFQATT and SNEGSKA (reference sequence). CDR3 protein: CSAPETSGRSHEQYF. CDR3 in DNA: TGCAGTGCCCCGGAGACTAGCGGGAGGTCCCACGAGCAGTACTTC.

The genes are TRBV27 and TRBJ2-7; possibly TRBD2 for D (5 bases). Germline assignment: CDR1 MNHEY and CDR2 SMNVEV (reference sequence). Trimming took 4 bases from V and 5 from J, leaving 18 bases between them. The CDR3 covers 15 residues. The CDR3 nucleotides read TGTGCCAGCAGTTCTTCACTGGGAGTAAACAACGAGCAGTACTTC. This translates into CASSSSLGVNNEQYF.

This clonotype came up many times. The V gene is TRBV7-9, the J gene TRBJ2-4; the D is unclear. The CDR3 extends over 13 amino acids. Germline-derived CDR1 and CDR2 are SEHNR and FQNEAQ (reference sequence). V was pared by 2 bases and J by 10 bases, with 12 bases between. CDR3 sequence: CASSLIDMGIQYF. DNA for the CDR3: TGTGCCAGCAGCTTAATCGACATGGGGATTCAGTACTTC.

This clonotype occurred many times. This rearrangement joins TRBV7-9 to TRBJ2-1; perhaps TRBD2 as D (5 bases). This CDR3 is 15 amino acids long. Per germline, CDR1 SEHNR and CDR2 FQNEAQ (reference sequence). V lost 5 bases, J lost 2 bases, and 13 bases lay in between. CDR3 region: CASSLPDGTYNEQFF. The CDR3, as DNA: TGTGCCAGCAGCCTACCGGACGGGACCTACAATGAGCAGTTCTTC. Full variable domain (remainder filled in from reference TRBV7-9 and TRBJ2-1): DTGVSQNPRHKITKRGQNVTFRCDPISEHNRLYWYRQTLGQGPEFLTYFQNEAQLEKSRLLSDRFSAERPKGSFSTLEIQRTEQGDSAMYLCASSLPDGTYNEQFFGPGTRLTVL.

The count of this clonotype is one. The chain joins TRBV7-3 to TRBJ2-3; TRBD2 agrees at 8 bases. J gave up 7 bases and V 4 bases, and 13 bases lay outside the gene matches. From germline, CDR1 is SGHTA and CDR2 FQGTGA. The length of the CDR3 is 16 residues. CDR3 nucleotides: TGTGCCAGCAGCTCCCTAGAGAGCGGGAGTTCAAATACGCAGTATTTT. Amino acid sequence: CASSSLESGSSNTQYF.

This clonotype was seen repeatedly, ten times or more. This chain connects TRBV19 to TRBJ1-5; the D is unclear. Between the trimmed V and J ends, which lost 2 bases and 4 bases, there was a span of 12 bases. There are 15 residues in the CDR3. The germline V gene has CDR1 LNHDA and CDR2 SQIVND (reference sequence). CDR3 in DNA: TGTGCCAGTAGTATATCCACGGTGAGAAATCAGCCCCAGCATTTT. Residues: CASSISTVRNQPQHF.